The clone carrying this T cell receptor beta chain was recorded once. This sample is part of a study of OX40 agonist ivuxolimab in advanced cancers. About the study: Enrolled patients in dose escalation had cancers that were hepatocellular carcinoma, melanoma, renal cell or head and neck cancer.

Assay used: immunoSEQ multiplex PCR; TCRdb lists only in-frame clones, some missing. The sample consists of about 72,000 clones, about 87% of them appearing once. The CDR3 consists of 15 residues. Germline V gives CDR1 MNHEY, CDR2 SMNVEV (reference sequence). Trimming cost V 8 bases and J 0 bases; bases outside gene matches: 4. The sample was CD4+ or CD8+ T cells sorted from blood, taken in a trial of the OX40 agonist ivuxolimab. V is TRBV27 and J is TRBJ2-3; 11 positions match TRBD1. The sequence was obtained from an adult with an advanced solid tumor such as melanoma, head and neck, liver or kidney cancer. As DNA, the CDR3 is TGTGCCAGCTGCGGACAGGGGGCTAGCACAGATACGCAGTATTTT. This translates into CASCGQGASTDTQYF.